This is a list of T cell receptor beta chains from one sample in a study of T cells in Graves' hyperthyroidism and ophthalmopathy. In TCRdb, the multiplex PCR reads were re-called with MiXCR into one record per CDR3 protein. The sample has 400,000 to 600,000 distinct CDR3 sequences, 16% seen once. Sequencing was carried out using blood. The receptor set was obtained from a woman in her twenties or thirties with Graves' ophthalmopathy. Both conserved end residues are part of each CDR3. D genes are given only for firm matches. Expanded clones get a size class; other rows say once, few or many, or leave the size out.

CDR3aa: CASSRREGGLNEQFF; CDR3nt: TGTGCCAGCAGCCGTCGGGAGGGGGGCCTCAATGAGCAGTTCTTC; v_gene: TRBV27; d_gene: TRBD2; abundance: few; j_gene: TRBJ2-1
CDR3aa: CASSVDDNEQFF; CDR3nt: TGTGCCAGCAGCGTAGATGACAATGAGCAGTTCTTC; v_gene: TRBV9; d_gene: NA; abundance: NA; j_gene: TRBJ2-1
CDR3aa: CASSRFREETQYF; CDR3nt: TGTGCCAGCAGCCGTTTCAGGGAAGAGACCCAGTACTTC; v_gene: TRBV7-2; d_gene: NA; abundance: many; j_gene: TRBJ2-5
CDR3aa: CASSIQVTSGTLYHNEQFF; CDR3nt: TGTGCCAGTAGTATCCAGGTGACTAGCGGGACGTTATACCACAATGAGCAGTTCTTC; v_gene: TRBV19; d_gene: TRBD2; abundance: few; j_gene: TRBJ2-1
CDR3aa: CASSIRTSTDTQYF; CDR3nt: TGTGCCAGCAGCATCAGAACTAGCACAGATACGCAGTATTTT; v_gene: TRBV5-8; d_gene: NA; abundance: many; j_gene: TRBJ2-3
CDR3aa: CASSRQETEAFF; CDR3nt: TGTGCCAGCAGCCGACAGGAGACTGAAGCTTTCTTT; v_gene: TRBV6-1; d_gene: NA; abundance: NA; j_gene: TRBJ1-1
CDR3aa: CASRGQWGILAKNIQYF; CDR3nt: TGTGCCAGCAGGGGACAGTGGGGAATACTAGCCAAAAACATTCAGTACTTC; v_gene: TRBV6-2/TRBV6-3; d_gene: TRBD1; abundance: few; j_gene: TRBJ2-4
CDR3aa: CASVQRPSSTDTQYF; CDR3nt: TGCGCCAGCGTTCAGCGGCCATCTAGCACAGATACGCAGTATTTT; v_gene: TRBV5-1; d_gene: NA; abundance: few; j_gene: TRBJ2-3
CDR3aa: CASSLSRSTDTQYF; CDR3nt: TGTGCCAGCAGCTTGAGCAGAAGCACAGATACGCAGTATTTT; v_gene: TRBV9; d_gene: NA; abundance: many; j_gene: TRBJ2-3
CDR3aa: CASYSGRTYNEQFF; CDR3nt: TGTGCCAGTTACAGCGGGAGGACCTACAATGAGCAGTTCTTC; v_gene: TRBV19; d_gene: TRBD2; abundance: few; j_gene: TRBJ2-1
CDR3aa: CASTSTGPQETQYF; CDR3nt: TGTGCCAGCACCTCAACCGGGCCGCAAGAGACCCAGTACTTC; v_gene: TRBV28; d_gene: NA; abundance: many; j_gene: TRBJ2-5
CDR3aa: CSARWGGSYEQYF; CDR3nt: TGCAGTGCTAGGTGGGGCGGTTCCTACGAGCAGTACTTC; v_gene: TRBV20-1; d_gene: NA; abundance: many; j_gene: TRBJ2-7
CDR3aa: CASNTDGANTEAFF; CDR3nt: TGTGCCAGCAACACCGACGGGGCGAACACTGAAGCTTTCTTT; v_gene: TRBV28; d_gene: NA; abundance: many; j_gene: TRBJ1-1
CDR3aa: CSARGNPLNTEAFF; CDR3nt: TGCAGTGCTAGGGGGAATCCGTTGAACACTGAAGCTTTCTTT; v_gene: TRBV20-1; d_gene: NA; abundance: NA; j_gene: TRBJ1-1
CDR3aa: CASSESGSKTSGSDEQFF; CDR3nt: TGTGCCAGCAGTGAAAGCGGAAGTAAGACTAGCGGGAGCGATGAGCAGTTCTTC; v_gene: TRBV2; d_gene: TRBD2; abundance: once; j_gene: TRBJ2-1
CDR3aa: CSARSRDRVSYEQYF; CDR3nt: TGCAGTGCTAGATCTCGGGACAGGGTGTCCTACGAGCAGTACTTC; v_gene: TRBV20-1; d_gene: TRBD1; abundance: NA; j_gene: TRBJ2-7
CDR3aa: CASSPGIGTEAFF; CDR3nt: TGTGCCAGCAGCCCGGGGATCGGCACTGAAGCTTTCTTT; v_gene: TRBV14; d_gene: NA; abundance: few; j_gene: TRBJ1-1
CDR3aa: CASSLRGVPGANVLTF; CDR3nt: TGTGCCAGCAGTCTACGGGGGGTGCCTGGGGCCAACGTCCTGACTTTC; v_gene: TRBV28; d_gene: TRBD2; abundance: NA; j_gene: TRBJ2-6
CDR3aa: CASGQGQTGTEAFF; CDR3nt: TGTGCTAGTGGTCAGGGACAGACGGGAACTGAAGCTTTCTTT; v_gene: TRBV12-5; d_gene: TRBD1; abundance: few; j_gene: TRBJ1-1
CDR3aa: CASSLLGQGAYEQYF; CDR3nt: TGTGCCAGCAGTTTACTGGGACAGGGGGCCTACGAGCAGTACTTC; v_gene: TRBV28; d_gene: TRBD1; abundance: NA; j_gene: TRBJ2-7
CDR3aa: CASSRDPQGSDTQYF; CDR3nt: TGTGCCAGCAGCAGAGATCCTCAGGGATCGGATACGCAGTATTTT; v_gene: TRBV7-9; d_gene: NA; abundance: NA; j_gene: TRBJ2-3
CDR3aa: CSARVSGKFYNEQFF; CDR3nt: TGCAGTGCTAGGGTGAGCGGGAAGTTCTACAATGAGCAGTTCTTC; v_gene: TRBV20-1; d_gene: TRBD2; abundance: many; j_gene: TRBJ2-1
CDR3aa: CSARDNIGRTNTGELFF; CDR3nt: TGCAGTGCTAGAGATAACATCGGGAGGACGAACACCGGGGAGCTGTTTTTT; v_gene: TRBV20-1; d_gene: TRBD2; abundance: many; j_gene: TRBJ2-2
CDR3aa: CASSSNILAGVETQYF; CDR3nt: TGTGCCAGCAGCTCCAACATACTAGCGGGAGTGGAGACCCAGTACTTC; v_gene: TRBV7-9; d_gene: TRBD2; abundance: few; j_gene: TRBJ2-5
CDR3aa: CASSLSSGRAGQETQYF; CDR3nt: TGTGCCAGCAGCTTGTCGAGCGGGAGGGCCGGACAAGAGACCCAGTACTTC; v_gene: TRBV5-8; d_gene: TRBD2; abundance: NA; j_gene: TRBJ2-5
CDR3aa: CASSSRDREEYGDIQYF; CDR3nt: TGTGCCAGCAGCTCTCGGGACAGGGAAGAGTACGGGGACATTCAGTACTTC; v_gene: TRBV7-9; d_gene: TRBD1; abundance: many; j_gene: TRBJ2-4
CDR3aa: CSASGASGNPYEQYF; CDR3nt: TGCAGTGCTAGTGGGGCTAGCGGAAACCCCTACGAGCAGTACTTC; v_gene: TRBV20-1; d_gene: TRBD2; abundance: NA; j_gene: TRBJ2-7
CDR3aa: CSVERGLAATYNEQFF; CDR3nt: TGCAGCGTCGAAAGGGGTCTAGCGGCAACCTACAATGAGCAGTTCTTC; v_gene: TRBV29-1; d_gene: TRBD2; abundance: NA; j_gene: TRBJ2-1
CDR3aa: CASSQVAGNNEQFF; CDR3nt: TGCGCCAGCAGCCAAGTGGCGGGAAACAATGAGCAGTTCTTC; v_gene: TRBV4-3; d_gene: NA; abundance: NA; j_gene: TRBJ2-1
CDR3aa: CASSPFQGGGGNTIYF; CDR3nt: TGTGCCAGCAGTCCCTTCCAGGGTGGGGGAGGAAACACCATATATTTT; v_gene: TRBV12-3/TRBV12-4; d_gene: NA; abundance: NA; j_gene: TRBJ1-3
CDR3aa: CSARLAGGTDTQYF; CDR3nt: TGCAGTGCTAGACTAGCGGGAGGGACAGATACGCAGTATTTT; v_gene: TRBV20-1; d_gene: TRBD2; abundance: NA; j_gene: TRBJ2-3
CDR3aa: CSARGRTVTNEKLFF; CDR3nt: TGCAGTGCTAGAGGTCGGACAGTTACTAATGAAAAACTGTTTTTT; v_gene: TRBV20-1; d_gene: NA; abundance: few; j_gene: TRBJ1-4
CDR3aa: CASSPRTKRETQYF; CDR3nt: TGTGCCAGCAGCCCGCGGACCAAACGAGAGACCCAGTACTTC; v_gene: TRBV7-2; d_gene: NA; abundance: many; j_gene: TRBJ2-5